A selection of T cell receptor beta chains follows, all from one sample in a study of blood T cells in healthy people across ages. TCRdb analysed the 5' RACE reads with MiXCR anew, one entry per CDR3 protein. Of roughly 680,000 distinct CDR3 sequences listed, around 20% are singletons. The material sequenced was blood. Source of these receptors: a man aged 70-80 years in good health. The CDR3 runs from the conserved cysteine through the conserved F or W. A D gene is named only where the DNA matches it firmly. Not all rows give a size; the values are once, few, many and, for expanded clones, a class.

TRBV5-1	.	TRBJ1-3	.	CASSLDPQRGNTIYF	TGCGCCAGCAGCTTGGATCCCCAAAGGGGAAACACCATATATTTT
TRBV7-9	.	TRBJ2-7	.	CASSLARGTAISYEQYF	TGTGCCAGCAGCTTAGCTCGCGGGACAGCCATCTCCTACGAGCAGTACTTC
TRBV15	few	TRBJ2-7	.	CATAAGREYEQYF	TGTGCCACCGCGGCTGGGCGGGAATACGAGCAGTACTTC
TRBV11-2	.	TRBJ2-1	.	CASSSWDINEQFF	TGTGCCAGCAGCAGCTGGGACATTAATGAGCAGTTCTTC
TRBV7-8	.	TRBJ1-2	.	CASSSGLRGDGGYTF	TGTGCCAGCAGCTCAGGTCTTCGGGGGGATGGTGGCTACACCTTC
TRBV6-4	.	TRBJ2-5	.	CASLGQETQYF	TGTGCCAGCCTAGGTCAAGAGACCCAGTACTTC
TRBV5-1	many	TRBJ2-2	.	CASNTGHLNTGELFF	TGCGCCAGCAACACGGGACACCTGAACACCGGGGAGCTGTTTTTT
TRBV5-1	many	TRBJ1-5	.	CASSLSGNSNQPQHF	TGCGCCAGCAGCTTGTCAGGGAATAGCAATCAGCCCCAGCATTTT
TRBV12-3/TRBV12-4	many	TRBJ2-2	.	CASSYREFTGELFF	TGTGCCAGCAGTTACAGGGAATTCACCGGGGAGCTGTTTTTT
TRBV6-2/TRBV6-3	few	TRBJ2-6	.	CASSYLEGSGANVLTF	TGTGCCAGCAGTTACTTAGAGGGATCTGGGGCCAACGTCCTGACTTTC
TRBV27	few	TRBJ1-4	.	CASSPAGLDEKLFF	TGTGCCAGCAGCCCTGCTGGGTTAGATGAAAAACTGTTTTTT
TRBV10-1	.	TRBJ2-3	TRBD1	CASSGDREADTQYF	TGCGCCAGCAGTGGGGACAGGGAGGCAGATACGCAGTATTTT
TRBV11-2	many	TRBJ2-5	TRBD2	CASSDRLAGIETQYF	TGTGCCAGCAGCGACCGACTAGCGGGGATTGAGACCCAGTACTTC
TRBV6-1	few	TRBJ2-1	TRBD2	CASGPPLAGGPDEQFF	TGTGCCAGCGGACCACCACTAGCGGGAGGGCCCGATGAGCAGTTCTTC
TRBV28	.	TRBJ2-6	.	CASSLAVSGANVLTF	TGTGCCAGCAGTTTAGCAGTCTCTGGGGCCAACGTCCTGACTTTC
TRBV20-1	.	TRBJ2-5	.	CSARHTGRETQYF	TGCAGTGCTAGACACACAGGGCGGGAGACCCAGTACTTC
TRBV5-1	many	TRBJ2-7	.	CASSAGRSSYEQYF	TGCGCCAGCAGTGCAGGCAGGAGCTCCTACGAGCAGTACTTC
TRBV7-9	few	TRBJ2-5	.	CASSPAGAQETQYF	TGTGCCAGCAGCCCGGCAGGGGCACAAGAGACCCAGTACTTC
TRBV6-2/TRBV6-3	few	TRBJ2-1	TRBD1	CASNWNPGQEQFF	TGTGCCAGCAACTGGAACCCGGGACAGGAGCAGTTCTTC
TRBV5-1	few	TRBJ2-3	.	CAIGTGRLVAWTDTQYF	TGCGCCATCGGCACGGGTAGACTAGTCGCTTGGACAGATACGCAGTATTTT
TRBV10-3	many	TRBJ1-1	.	CAISESGRTTEAFF	TGTGCCATCAGTGAGTCGGGCAGGACCACTGAAGCTTTCTTT
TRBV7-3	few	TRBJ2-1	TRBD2	CASSLGRGSGSINEQFF	TGTGCCAGCAGCTTAGGTCGGGGTAGCGGGAGTATCAATGAGCAGTTCTTC
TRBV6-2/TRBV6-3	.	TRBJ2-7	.	CASSYGGVGEQYF	TGTGCCAGCAGTTACGGCGGTGTGGGCGAGCAGTACTTC
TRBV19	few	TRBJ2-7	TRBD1	CASSMRTGSTYEQYF	TGTGCCAGTAGTATGCGGACAGGTTCAACCTACGAGCAGTACTTC
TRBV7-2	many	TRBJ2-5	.	CASSLVAVQETQYF	TGTGCCAGCAGCTTAGTAGCCGTACAAGAGACCCAGTACTTC
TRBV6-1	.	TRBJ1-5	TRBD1	CASSGTGGFQPQHF	TGTGCCAGCAGTGGGACAGGGGGCTTTCAGCCCCAGCATTTT
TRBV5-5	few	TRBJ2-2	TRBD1	CASRKGQGASTGELFF	TGTGCCAGCAGAAAAGGACAGGGGGCGAGCACCGGGGAGCTGTTTTTT
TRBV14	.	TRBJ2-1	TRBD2	CASNKLSGSSYNEQFF	TGTGCCAGCAACAAGCTAAGCGGGAGCTCCTACAATGAGCAGTTCTTC
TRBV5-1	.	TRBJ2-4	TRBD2	CASSTGGLAGDNIQYF	TGCGCCAGCAGCACCGGAGGACTAGCGGGAGATAACATTCAGTACTTC
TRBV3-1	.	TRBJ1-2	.	CASSQRRGGLGYTF	TGTGCCAGCAGCCAACGGCGAGGGGGATTAGGCTACACCTTC
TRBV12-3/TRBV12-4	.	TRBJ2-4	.	CASSFSPNKNIQYF	TGTGCCAGCAGTTTTTCCCCTAACAAAAACATTCAGTACTTC